The 32 T cell receptor beta chains below were found in one sample sequenced in a study of T cell responses to AZD1222 COVID-19 vaccine. Repertoires were generated with immunoSEQ multiplex PCR, while TCRdb's copy carries only in-frame clones and drops some. Altogether approximately 120,000 clones are present, roughly 88% being singletons, with the ten largest covering over 5.5%. The source was peripheral blood, collected on day 0 of AZD1222 vaccination. All receptors come from an adult in good health.

The chain recombines TRBV5-8 with TRBJ1-4; 9 bases map to TRBD1. This CDR3 spans 18 amino acids. The V segment lost 5 bases and the J segment 0 bases; nucleotides outside the gene matches: 11. The germline CDR1 and CDR2 sequences are SGHTS and YDEGEE. The CDR3: CASRPALGTGTTNEKLFF. Written as DNA, the CDR3 is TGTGCCAGCAGGCCCGCGTTGGGGACAGGGACAACTAATGAAAAACTGTTTTTT.

This sequence joins TRBV10-1 and TRBJ2-7, with unresolved D. The germline V gene encodes CDR1 WNHNN and CDR2 SYGVQD (reference sequence). V lost 3 bases and J lost 2, with 8 bases in between. The CDR3 runs to 13 residues. The CDR3 loop reads CASSERVTYEQYF. In DNA, the CDR3 is TGCGCCAGCAGTGAACGGGTTACCTACGAGCAGTACTTC.

This clone was seen only once. This chain connects TRBV6-5 to TRBJ1-1; D gene uncertain. Deletions cut 6 bases from V and 4 bases from J, with 15 bases between. The CDR3 runs to 14 residues. Per germline, CDR1 MNHEY and CDR2 SVGAGI. CDR3 region: CASRPGEDATEAFF. The CDR3 nucleotides read TGTGCCAGCAGACCCGGAGAGGACGCCACTGAAGCTTTCTTT.

The chain couples TRBV6-1 to TRBJ2-7; D ambiguous. The germline V and J ends were trimmed by 3 bases and 3 bases, with 9 bases remaining between them. Germline-derived CDR1 and CDR2 are MNHNS and SASEGT. The CDR3 is made up of 13 amino acids. The CDR3 reads CASSDRPYYEQYF. The CDR3 bases are TGTGCCAGCAGTGACAGGCCTTACTACGAGCAGTACTTC.

The J gene is TRBJ2-2, the V gene TRBV6-6; 8 positions agree with TRBD1. The CDR3 consists of 14 residues. Germline V lookup: CDR1 MNHNY, CDR2 SVGAGI (reference sequence). V shed 6 bases, J shed 4 bases, and the junction held 4 bases outside the gene matches. CDR3 sequence reads: CASRPQGATGELFF. CDR3 sequence (DNA): TGTGCCAGCAGGCCCCAGGGGGCCACCGGGGAGCTGTTTTTT.

The genes are TRBV6-1 and TRBJ1-2; unclear D gene. The CDR3 length is 14 residues. The germline gives CDR1 MNHNS, CDR2 SASEGT. V lost 1 base, J lost 4 bases, and 10 bases lay in between. The CDR3 sequence is CASSEDNRSYGYTF. DNA for the CDR3: TGTGCCAGCAGTGAAGATAACAGAAGCTATGGCTACACCTTC.

The chain combines TRBV20-1 with TRBJ2-7; weak D call: TRBD1 (5 bases). V lost 6 bases and J lost 3, with 9 bases in between. The CDR3 is 11 amino acids. The germline V gene encodes CDR1 DFQATT and CDR2 SNEGSKA (reference sequence). The CDR3 protein is CSAQGSYEQYF. CDR3 sequence (DNA): TGCAGTGCCCAGGGCAGCTACGAGCAGTACTTC.

The rearrangement uses TRBV30 and TRBJ2-1; D not resolved. In germline, CDR1 is GTSNPN, CDR2 SVGIG (reference sequence). V was clipped by 0 bases and J by 4 bases, with 4 bases between them. The CDR3 spans 12 residues. The CDR3 nucleotides read TGTGCCTGGAGTGTACTTTACAATGAGCAGTTCTTC. Translation gives CAWSVLYNEQFF.

The CDR3 spells CASSSQGGESPLHF. CDR3 DNA: TGTGCCAGCAGCTCACAGGGAGGGGAATCACCCCTCCACTTT. This chain uses TRBV11-3 with TRBJ1-6; maybe TRBD1 (6 bases). V was pared by 4 bases and J by 10 bases, with 14 bases between. This CDR3 has 14 residues. Germline-derived CDR1 and CDR2 are SGHNT and YENEEA.

V is TRBV13 and J is TRBJ1-2; D gene unclear. The CDR3 totals 15 residues. The germline gives CDR1 PRHDT, CDR2 FYEKMQ (reference sequence). V lost 6 bases to trimming and J lost 8 bases, with 22 bases between them. The CDR3 DNA follows: TGTGCCAGCAGAGCCTTTGAGGAACTGACTAGGGGCTACACCTTC. Amino acid sequence: CASRAFEELTRGYTF.

This chain connects TRBV5-5 to TRBJ1-1; no firm D call. CDR1 is SGHKS and CDR2 is YYEKEE in the germline V gene (reference sequence). Deletions cut 2 bases from V and 2 bases from J, with 7 bases between. The CDR3 covers 13 residues. Written as DNA, the CDR3 is TGTGCCAGCAGCTTTCGCCTAAACACTGAAGCTTTCTTT. Residues: CASSFRLNTEAFF.

V is TRBV19 and J is TRBJ1-1; 9 nucleotides agree with TRBD1. Germline CDR1 and CDR2: LNHDA and SQIVND (reference sequence). V lost 2 bases and J lost 0; bases outside the gene matches: 13. The CDR3 length is 19 residues. The CDR3 sequence: CASSIRGLPGQGLNTEAFF. Here the CDR3 DNA reads TGTGCCAGTAGTATAAGGGGGCTCCCGGGACAGGGATTGAACACTGAAGCTTTCTTT.

This chain uses TRBV12-3 or TRBV12-4 with TRBJ1-1; unclear D gene. The V end was cut by 0 bases, the J end by 5 bases, with 4 bases between. CDR3 length: 12 amino acids. CDR3 amino acids: CASSLALTEAFF. The CDR3 DNA sequence: TGTGCCAGCAGTTTAGCATTAACTGAAGCTTTCTTT.

The genes are TRBV19 and TRBJ1-5; unclear D gene. From germline, CDR1 is LNHDA and CDR2 SQIVND (reference sequence). CDR3 size: 14 residues. V shed 3 bases and J shed 11 bases, with 17 bases lying between them. CDR3 in amino acids: CASSMETVISAQHF. The DNA of the CDR3 is TGTGCCAGTAGTATGGAGACCGTTATATCGGCCCAGCATTTT.

This clone came up once. The rearrangement uses TRBV7-9 and TRBJ1-1, with no clear D. This CDR3 has 12 amino acids. CDR1 and CDR2 (germline): SEHNR, FQNEAQ (reference sequence). V was pared by 1 base and J by 7 bases, with 7 bases between. The CDR3 coding sequence is TGTGCCAGCAGCTTAGATGACTATGAAGCTTTCTTT. Protein: CASSLDDYEAFF.

Here the CDR3 reads CASSLKGMNTEAFF. DNA of the CDR3: TGCGCCAGCAGCTTGAAAGGCATGAACACTGAAGCTTTCTTT. The gene calls are TRBV5-1 and TRBJ1-1; D is unclear. This CDR3 has 14 amino acids. V was pared by 1 base and J by 0 bases, with 7 bases between. Germline V gene lookup returns CDR1 SGHRS and CDR2 YFSETQ.

V is TRBV7-6 and J is TRBJ1-1; TRBD1 might be the D (5 bases). V gave up 3 bases and J gave up 4 bases, with 12 bases separating them. Germline V CDR1 and CDR2: SGHVS, FNYEAQ. The CDR3 is 14 amino acids. CDR3 in amino acids: CASSFSEGSTEAFF. The CDR3 region has the DNA TGTGCCAGCAGCTTTAGTGAGGGGAGCACTGAAGCTTTCTTT.

The chain links TRBV2 to TRBJ1-2, with 7 bases identical to TRBD1. Germline CDR1 SNHLY, CDR2 FYNNEI. J lost 6 bases, V lost 4 bases, and 8 bases had no gene match. The CDR3 is made up of 14 amino acids. This CDR3 reads CASSAVVGGHGYTF. CDR3 sequence (DNA): TGTGCCAGCAGTGCTGTCGTAGGGGGCCATGGCTACACCTTC. Together with reference TRBV2 and TRBJ1-2, the CDR3 gives the full variable domain: EPEVTQTPSHQVTQMGQEVILRCVPISNHLYFYWYRQILGQKVEFLVSFYNNEISEKSEIFDDQFSVERPDGSNFTLKIRSTKLEDSAMYFCASSAVVGGHGYTFGSGTRLTVV.

The V call is TRBV2, the J call TRBJ1-5; D possibly corresponds to TRBD1 (5 bases). The V end lost 6 bases, the J end lost 5 bases, and 11 bases lay between the germline ends. Germline assignment: CDR1 SNHLY and CDR2 FYNNEI. The CDR3 totals 13 residues. The CDR3 sequence: CASRNRGDQPQHF. CDR3 DNA sequence: TGTGCCAGCAGAAATAGGGGAGATCAGCCCCAGCATTTT.

The rearrangement joins TRBV9 to TRBJ1-1; maybe TRBD1 (6 bases). The CDR3 has 15 residues. Germline V gives CDR1 SGDLS, CDR2 YYNGEE. Trimming stripped 4 bases from V and 1 base from J, with 14 bases between. CDR3 sequence (DNA): TGTGCCAGCAGCCCAGGGGACTCCTGGAACACTGAAGCTTTCTTT. Translating gives CASSPGDSWNTEAFF.

This sequence joins TRBV14 and TRBJ1-1; no clear D gene. V lost 6 bases and J lost 5, with 13 bases in between. CDR1 is SGHDN, CDR2 FVKESK, per germline. The CDR3 is 13 residues long. DNA of the CDR3: TGTGCCAGCAGGCAGGATCGGTGGACTGAAGCTTTCTTT. It yields the protein CASRQDRWTEAFF.

The J gene is TRBJ2-2, the V gene TRBV9, with TRBD1 as a possible D gene (5 bases). The V end lost 4 bases, the J end lost 7 bases, and 20 bases lay between the germline ends. Per the germline V gene, CDR1 is SGDLS and CDR2 is YYNGEE. The CDR3 spans 16 residues. The DNA for the CDR3 is TGTGCCAGCAGCCCTCAAGGGGCCCAAAATTTCGGGGAGCTGTTTTTT. Translation gives CASSPQGAQNFGELFF.

The rearrangement links TRBV6-5 to TRBJ1-6; D ambiguous. Germline CDR1 and CDR2: MNHEY and SVGAGI. Between the trimmed V and J ends, which lost 6 bases and 9 bases, there was a span of 12 bases. The CDR3 loop spans 13 amino acids. The CDR3 sequence is CASSPGIRSPLHF. The DNA of the CDR3 is TGTGCCAGCAGCCCGGGGATTCGTTCACCCCTCCACTTT.

V is TRBV9 and J is TRBJ1-1; perhaps TRBD1 as D (6 bases). The germline V gene encodes CDR1 SGDLS and CDR2 YYNGEE. The V gene lost 6 bases and the J gene lost 10 bases, with 25 bases spanning the gap. This CDR3 has 15 amino acids. This chain's CDR3 is CASIARDNLAERAFF. The CDR3, as DNA: TGTGCCAGCATCGCCAGGGACAACCTAGCCGAAAGAGCTTTCTTT.

The V call is TRBV5-6, the J call TRBJ2-7; 9 bases match TRBD1. Germline V lookup: CDR1 SGHDT, CDR2 YYEEEE. The J segment lost 5 bases and the V segment lost 9 bases, leaving 15 bases of the junction unmatched. The CDR3 loop spans 15 amino acids. The CDR3 DNA reads TGTGCCACCTCCATTTCGGACAGGGGAAACCACGAGCAGTACTTC. It codes for CATSISDRGNHEQYF.

This chain links TRBV18 with TRBJ1-2; maybe TRBD1 (6 bases). The germline V gene encodes CDR1 KGHSH and CDR2 LQKENI. CDR3 length: 17 residues. The V gene lost 3 bases and the J gene lost 0 bases, with 17 bases spanning the gap. CDR3 amino acids: CASSPRGQGESNYGYTF. The CDR3 bases are TGTGCCAGCTCACCCCGGGGGCAGGGAGAATCTAACTATGGCTACACCTTC. The whole variable domain, remainder taken from reference TRBV18 and TRBJ1-2, is NAGVMQNPRHLVRRRGQEARLRCSPMKGHSHVYWYRQLPEEGLKFMVYLQKENIIDESGMPKERFSAEFPKEGPSILRIQQVVRGDSAAYFCASSPRGQGESNYGYTFGSGTRLTVV.

The chain has TRBV4-2 and TRBJ2-2, with D possibly being TRBD1 (7 bases). This CDR3 has 15 amino acids. The ends were cut back, 8 bases at V and 3 bases at J, with 16 bases in the middle. Germline CDR1 is LGHNA and CDR2 is YNFKEQ. CDR3 in amino acids: CASSRRDRDTGELFF. DNA for the CDR3: TGTGCCAGCTCTAGGCGGGACAGAGACACCGGGGAGCTGTTTTTT.

The CDR3 DNA reads TGTGCCAGTAGTATAGCAGCGGGCGGGACTAACTATGGCTACACCTTC. This gives the protein CASSIAAGGTNYGYTF. This chain links TRBV19 with TRBJ1-2, with D hard to call. Between the trimmed V and J ends, which lost 1 base and 0 bases, there was a span of 12 bases. This CDR3 contains 16 residues. Per germline, CDR1 LNHDA and CDR2 SQIVND (reference sequence).

The chain carries TRBV9 and TRBJ2-2, with unresolved D. Looked up from germline, CDR1 is SGDLS and CDR2 is YYNGEE. V lost 2 bases to trimming and J lost 3 bases, with 8 bases between them. CDR3 length equals 14 residues. The CDR3 DNA follows: TGTGCCAGCAGCGTTAGTGGCTACACCGGGGAGCTGTTTTTT. Translation gives CASSVSGYTGELFF.

This clone was found a few times. The rearrangement links TRBV10-3 to TRBJ2-1; 7 bases fit TRBD2. This CDR3 contains 14 residues. V dropped 5 bases and J dropped 6; count of bases not matched to a gene: 7. Germline loops: CDR1 ENHRY, CDR2 SYGVKD. The CDR3 spells CAISRGDYPNEQFF. CDR3 nucleotide sequence: TGTGCCATCAGTCGGGGGGACTACCCCAATGAGCAGTTCTTC.

V usage is TRBV7-2 and J usage is TRBJ1-1; no clear D. Trimming cost V 2 bases and J 4 bases, with 8 bases left between them. The CDR3 contains 13 residues. CDR1 and CDR2 from the germline V gene are SGHTA and FQGNSA. As DNA, the CDR3 is TGTGCCAGCAGCTTAAGTCCGGGCACTGAAGCTTTCTTT. It translates to CASSLSPGTEAFF.

The rearrangement uses TRBV7-2 and TRBJ2-5; 8 nucleotides line up with TRBD2. The CDR3 contains 15 residues. Germline values: CDR1 SGHTA, CDR2 FQGNSA. The junction had 7 bases not matched to a gene; V was cut back by 3 bases and J by 4 bases. Here the CDR3 DNA reads TGTGCCAGCAGCTTGCAGGTCCGGGAGGGAGAGACCCAGTACTTC. This encodes CASSLQVREGETQYF.